This is a list of T cell receptor beta chains from one sample in a study of CD8 T cells in Susac syndrome. TCRdb reprocessed the immunoSEQ multiplex PCR reads with MiXCR, giving one entry per CDR3 protein. The sample holds tens of thousands of distinct CDR3 sequences, approximately 96% seen once. Input material: CD8+ T cells from PBMCs. Source of these receptors: a human donor with Susac syndrome. Both conserved end residues are trimmed from each CDR3. Fields, in order: clone size, J gene, V gene, CDR3 length, CDR3 protein. Clone size is given for some rows only: seen once, a few or many times, or a class if the clone is expanded.

clone size: NA; J gene: TRBJ1-1; V gene: TRBV4-2; CDR3 length: 13; CDR3 protein: ASSPSGGTDTEAF
clone size: NA; J gene: TRBJ2-6; V gene: TRBV7-9; CDR3 length: 14; CDR3 protein: ASSLAQGLGANVLT
clone size: NA; J gene: TRBJ1-2; V gene: TRBV7-3; CDR3 length: 9; CDR3 protein: ASRQGEGYT
clone size: NA; J gene: TRBJ2-1; V gene: TRBV2; CDR3 length: 12; CDR3 protein: ASMKRGGYNEQF
clone size: NA; J gene: TRBJ2-5; V gene: TRBV20-1; CDR3 length: 13; CDR3 protein: SARGGPELQETQY
clone size: NA; J gene: TRBJ2-7; V gene: TRBV18; CDR3 length: 12; CDR3 protein: ASSPSTGSYEQY
clone size: NA; J gene: TRBJ2-3; V gene: TRBV6-2/TRBV6-3; CDR3 length: 13; CDR3 protein: ASSSLAGETDTQY
clone size: NA; J gene: TRBJ2-3; V gene: TRBV29-1; CDR3 length: 10; CDR3 protein: SGLTGSDTQY
clone size: NA; J gene: TRBJ1-2; V gene: TRBV20-1; CDR3 length: 9; CDR3 protein: SATVGGGYT
clone size: NA; J gene: TRBJ1-1; V gene: TRBV15; CDR3 length: 11; CDR3 protein: ATSRGGDTEAF
clone size: NA; J gene: TRBJ1-6; V gene: TRBV4-3; CDR3 length: 14; CDR3 protein: ASSQDAGTGHSPLH
clone size: NA; J gene: TRBJ2-7; V gene: TRBV7-2; CDR3 length: 13; CDR3 protein: ASSRDHLGSYEQY
clone size: NA; J gene: TRBJ2-7; V gene: TRBV9; CDR3 length: 12; CDR3 protein: ASSAGTSLYEQY
clone size: NA; J gene: TRBJ2-7; V gene: TRBV20-1; CDR3 length: 11; CDR3 protein: SAGQVTGYEQY
clone size: NA; J gene: TRBJ2-5; V gene: TRBV20-1; CDR3 length: 13; CDR3 protein: SARVTGRSQETQY
clone size: NA; J gene: TRBJ1-5; V gene: TRBV6-2/TRBV6-3; CDR3 length: 12; CDR3 protein: ASSPPQRERPQH
clone size: once; J gene: TRBJ2-6; V gene: TRBV3-1; CDR3 length: 13; CDR3 protein: ASSQGSAGANVLT
clone size: NA; J gene: TRBJ1-5; V gene: TRBV7-2; CDR3 length: 11; CDR3 protein: ASRLSGVQPQH
clone size: NA; J gene: TRBJ2-3; V gene: TRBV29-1; CDR3 length: 12; CDR3 protein: SVQPRGSTDTQY
clone size: NA; J gene: TRBJ1-6; V gene: TRBV7-2; CDR3 length: 12; CDR3 protein: ASSRVGVGSPLH
clone size: once; J gene: TRBJ2-7; V gene: TRBV30; CDR3 length: 12; CDR3 protein: AWSPPSSPYEQY
clone size: NA; J gene: TRBJ2-3; V gene: TRBV3-1; CDR3 length: 14; CDR3 protein: ASSQGVSSGTDTQY
clone size: NA; J gene: TRBJ1-2; V gene: TRBV18; CDR3 length: 13; CDR3 protein: ASSPPLAGDYGYT
clone size: NA; J gene: TRBJ2-7; V gene: TRBV20-1; CDR3 length: 13; CDR3 protein: SGTSGDRGFYEQY
clone size: once; J gene: TRBJ1-1; V gene: TRBV4-2; CDR3 length: 11; CDR3 protein: ASSQDKNTEAF
clone size: NA; J gene: TRBJ2-1; V gene: TRBV12-5; CDR3 length: 13; CDR3 protein: ASDTTGSSYNEQF
clone size: NA; J gene: TRBJ2-2; V gene: TRBV4-3; CDR3 length: 12; CDR3 protein: ASSQDVGPGELF
clone size: NA; J gene: TRBJ2-4; V gene: TRBV29-1; CDR3 length: 12; CDR3 protein: SVDGQGAQNIQY
clone size: NA; J gene: TRBJ2-3; V gene: TRBV24-1; CDR3 length: 13; CDR3 protein: ATSGTERSADTQY
clone size: NA; J gene: TRBJ2-3; V gene: TRBV20-1; CDR3 length: 10; CDR3 protein: SAREAADTQY
clone size: NA; J gene: TRBJ1-2; V gene: TRBV9; CDR3 length: 13; CDR3 protein: ASSVVPGTNYGYT
clone size: NA; J gene: TRBJ1-4; V gene: TRBV30; CDR3 length: 11; CDR3 protein: AWTHGNNEKLF
clone size: NA; J gene: TRBJ2-7; V gene: TRBV29-1; CDR3 length: 12; CDR3 protein: SVGWAGVVYEQY
clone size: NA; J gene: TRBJ1-6; V gene: TRBV4-2; CDR3 length: 13; CDR3 protein: ASSQAPGHNSPLH
clone size: NA; J gene: TRBJ2-1; V gene: TRBV24-1; CDR3 length: 13; CDR3 protein: ATSARAGGKNEQF
clone size: NA; J gene: TRBJ1-6; V gene: TRBV20-1; CDR3 length: 10; CDR3 protein: SALTGDSPLH
clone size: NA; J gene: TRBJ1-3; V gene: TRBV29-1; CDR3 length: 11; CDR3 protein: SVTSLSGNTIY
clone size: NA; J gene: TRBJ1-1; V gene: TRBV5-5; CDR3 length: 12; CDR3 protein: ASSLRADAGGAF
clone size: NA; J gene: TRBJ2-5; V gene: TRBV19; CDR3 length: 14; CDR3 protein: ASSPSRTGSWETQY
clone size: NA; J gene: TRBJ2-7; V gene: TRBV2; CDR3 length: 12; CDR3 protein: ASIPRDRSYEQY
clone size: NA; J gene: TRBJ2-3; V gene: TRBV5-1; CDR3 length: 15; CDR3 protein: ASSLLVDRSSTDTQY
clone size: NA; J gene: TRBJ2-6; V gene: TRBV6-5; CDR3 length: 15; CDR3 protein: ASSYLTVLEGANVLT
clone size: NA; J gene: TRBJ2-2; V gene: TRBV29-1; CDR3 length: 14; CDR3 protein: SVESPGQAGTGELF
clone size: NA; J gene: TRBJ2-2; V gene: TRBV7-3; CDR3 length: 12; CDR3 protein: ATRFMGNTGELF
clone size: NA; J gene: TRBJ1-5; V gene: TRBV4-1; CDR3 length: 11; CDR3 protein: ASSPLPRQPQH
clone size: NA; J gene: TRBJ2-7; V gene: TRBV28; CDR3 length: 12; CDR3 protein: ASSRTSGTYEQY
clone size: NA; J gene: TRBJ1-3; V gene: TRBV30; CDR3 length: 12; CDR3 protein: AWSQQFSGNTIY
clone size: NA; J gene: TRBJ2-5; V gene: TRBV10-3; CDR3 length: 12; CDR3 protein: AISRTVDQETQY
clone size: NA; J gene: TRBJ1-1; V gene: TRBV7-9; CDR3 length: 12; CDR3 protein: ASRRGGRDTEAF
clone size: NA; J gene: TRBJ1-2; V gene: TRBV29-1; CDR3 length: 11; CDR3 protein: SVRTGDLGGYT
clone size: NA; J gene: TRBJ2-3; V gene: TRBV19; CDR3 length: 14; CDR3 protein: ASSGDSRRGTDTQY
clone size: NA; J gene: TRBJ1-4; V gene: TRBV4-3; CDR3 length: 14; CDR3 protein: ASSQVFVTTNEKLF
clone size: NA; J gene: TRBJ1-2; V gene: TRBV7-2; CDR3 length: 12; CDR3 protein: ASSLGMANYGYT
clone size: NA; J gene: TRBJ2-7; V gene: TRBV20-1; CDR3 length: 12; CDR3 protein: SARKTGRGYEQY
clone size: NA; J gene: TRBJ1-1; V gene: TRBV6-2/TRBV6-3; CDR3 length: 10; CDR3 protein: ASSQPSPKAF